The 3 T cell receptor beta chains below all came from one sample that was sequenced in a study of cytomegalovirus exposure and HLA in healthy donors. Amplification used 60 Vbeta primers and 13 Jbeta primers. Assay used: immunoSEQ multiplex PCR; TCRdb lists only in-frame clones, some missing. The sample carries 150,000 to 200,000 clones, around three quarters recorded once. The sequenced sample consisted of PBMCs. All receptors derive from a woman in her 40s in good health and CMV-seronegative.

The V call is TRBV5-4, the J call TRBJ2-1; 7 bases align to TRBD1. With 4 bases clipped from V and 5 bases from J, the junction kept 6 bases outside the gene matches. From germline, CDR1 is SGHNT and CDR2 YYREEE (reference sequence). The CDR3 is made up of 14 amino acids. This CDR3 is CASSTPTGNNEQFF. CDR3 in DNA: TGTGCCAGCAGCACCCCGACAGGGAACAATGAGCAGTTCTTC.

The gene calls are TRBV2 and TRBJ1-5, with D possibly TRBD1 on 6 matching bases. The V and J ends lost 4 bases and 5 bases respectively, with 15 bases between them. The CDR3 contains 15 residues. Germline V lookup: CDR1 SNHLY, CDR2 FYNNEI. CDR3 in amino acids: CASSGRGGRHQPQHF. CDR3 in DNA: TGTGCCAGCAGTGGGCGGGGGGGCCGTCATCAGCCCCAGCATTTT.

The count of this clone is one. V usage is TRBV4-1 and J usage is TRBJ2-1; TRBD2 agrees at 10 bases. Unmatched junction bases numbered 8, after V lost 1 base and J lost 8 bases. The CDR3 covers 16 residues. Germline V gene data show CDR1 as MGHRA and CDR2 as YSYEKL. The CDR3 nucleotides are TGCGCCAGCAGCCAAGTTGAAACTAGCGGGGTACATGAGCAGTTCTTC. The encoded protein is CASSQVETSGVHEQFF.